This T cell receptor (beta chain) comes out of a study of blood T cell repertoires in COVID-19. This table comes from immunoSEQ multiplex PCR, and its TCRdb copy is limited to in-frame clones, with some not included. The sample shows some 210,000 clones, 70% to 90% of them seen only once. The germline gives CDR1 KGHDR, CDR2 SFDVKD. Trimming removed 9 bases from V and 6 bases from J; junction bases left unmatched: 3. The CDR3 has 13 residues. The material sequenced was peripheral blood. The clonotype originates from a woman aged 40 to 49 who had recovered from COVID-19. J is TRBJ2-1 and V is TRBV24-1; 11 bases align to TRBD2. The CDR3 sequence: CATGTSGLNEQFF. The CDR3 DNA reads TGTGCCACCGGGACTAGCGGTCTCAATGAGCAGTTCTTC.